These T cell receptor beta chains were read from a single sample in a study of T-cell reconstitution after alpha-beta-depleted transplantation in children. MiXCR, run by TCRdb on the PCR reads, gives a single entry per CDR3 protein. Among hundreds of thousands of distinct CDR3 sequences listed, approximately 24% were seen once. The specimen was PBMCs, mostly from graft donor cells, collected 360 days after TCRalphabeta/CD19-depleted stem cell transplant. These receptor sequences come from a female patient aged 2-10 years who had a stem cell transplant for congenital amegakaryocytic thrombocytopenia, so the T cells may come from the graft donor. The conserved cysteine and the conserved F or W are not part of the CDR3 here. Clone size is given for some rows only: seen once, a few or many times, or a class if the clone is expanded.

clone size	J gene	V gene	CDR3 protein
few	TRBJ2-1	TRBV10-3	AISAGLSSYNEQF
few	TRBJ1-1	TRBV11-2	ASSQGWNTEAF
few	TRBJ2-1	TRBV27	ASGLAWTYNEQF
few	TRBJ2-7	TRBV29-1	SVEDTAGTRGSYEQY
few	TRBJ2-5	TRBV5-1	ASSAGTLFQETQY
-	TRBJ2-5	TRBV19	ASSWAETQY
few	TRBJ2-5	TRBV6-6	ASSTSETQY
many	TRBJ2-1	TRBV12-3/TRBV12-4	ASSFVAGVYNEQF
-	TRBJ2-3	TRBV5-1	ASSFTRGLAGLSTDTQY
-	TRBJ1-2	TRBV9	ASSRGAYGYT
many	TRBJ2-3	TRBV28	ASSLPSTDTQY
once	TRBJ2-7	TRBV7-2	ASSLFEGLEQY
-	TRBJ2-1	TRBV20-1	RSQMGVEQF
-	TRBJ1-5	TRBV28	ASSFPLVVRGGYSNQPQH
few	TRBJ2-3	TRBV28	ASRPPRATTDTQY
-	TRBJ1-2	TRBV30	AWSYRRLDRGYT
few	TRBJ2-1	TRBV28	ATRRGLVRF
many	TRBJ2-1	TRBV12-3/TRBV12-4	ASSLSSPSNEQF
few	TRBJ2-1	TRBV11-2	ASTHLAGGYNEQF
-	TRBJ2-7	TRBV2	ASSGGPSGYEQY
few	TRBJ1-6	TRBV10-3	AHAGTGDSPLH
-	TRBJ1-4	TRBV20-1	SARLRDGALAANEKLF
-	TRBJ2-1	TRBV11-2	ASMGAGGLHNEQF
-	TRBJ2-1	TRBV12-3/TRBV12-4	ASSLNANRFNEQF
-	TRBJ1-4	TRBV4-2	ASSQRSRGGRHEKLF
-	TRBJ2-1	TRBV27	ASNFLLAGGNNEQF
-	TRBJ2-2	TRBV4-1	ASSQDGTSYPRELF
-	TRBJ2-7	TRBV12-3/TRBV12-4	ASRLDRAGEQY
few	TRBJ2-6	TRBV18	ASANSGANVLT
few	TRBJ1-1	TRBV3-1	ASSPGGRFGAF
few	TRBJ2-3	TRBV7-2	ASSRDLSQQY
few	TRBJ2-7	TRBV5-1	ASSLIPTAYEQY
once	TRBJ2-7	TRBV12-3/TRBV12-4	ASSLARTGVGYEQY
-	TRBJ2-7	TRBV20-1	SARAFRTSGSMAEQY
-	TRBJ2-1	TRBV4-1	ASSQEGLAASYNEQF
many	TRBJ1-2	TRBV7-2	ASSLGRTLANYGYT
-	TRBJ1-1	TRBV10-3	AISESTRTEAF
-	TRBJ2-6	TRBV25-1	ASGNSGANVLT
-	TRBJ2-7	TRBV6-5	ASSYRPHAYEQY
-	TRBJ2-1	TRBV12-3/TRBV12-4	ASSSRGGNWGPEQF
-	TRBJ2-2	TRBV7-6	ASRYPIDGELF
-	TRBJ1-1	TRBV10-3	AISDIRGRGTEAF
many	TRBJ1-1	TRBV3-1	ASSQDPGRNTEAF
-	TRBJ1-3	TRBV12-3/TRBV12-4	GSSLTRGYSGNTIY
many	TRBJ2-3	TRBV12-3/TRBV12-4	ASTWGGRFMYTDTQY
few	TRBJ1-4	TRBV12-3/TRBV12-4	ASRSTGAGEKLF
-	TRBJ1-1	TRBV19	ASREWQNTEAF
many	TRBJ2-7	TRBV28	ASSVYRGRYEQY
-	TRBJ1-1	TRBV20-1	SASLGPMNTEAF
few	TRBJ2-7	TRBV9	ASQRGLAGGPKYEQY
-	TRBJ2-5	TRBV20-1	SARDILGKETQY